Presented here are 28 T cell receptor beta chains from one specimen sequenced in a study of beta chain features in type 1 diabetes. All of the isolated RNA was reverse transcribed, so expressed TCRB transcripts were sequenced. Profiled with immunoSEQ multiplex PCR; TCRdb holds only in-frame clones, not every one. The sample carries roughly 230,000 clones, 9.6% recorded once. Sequencing was performed on naive CD4+ T cells from blood. Receptors originate from a woman in her late teens or twenties in good health.

The gene calls are TRBV9 and TRBJ2-2, with TRBD2 as a possible D gene (6 bases). Germline V gene lookup returns CDR1 SGDLS and CDR2 YYNGEE. The ends were cut back, 0 bases at V and 2 bases at J, with 14 bases in the middle. This CDR3 comprises 17 residues. The CDR3, as DNA: TGTGCCAGCAGCGTAGGGGGAGGACACCTTAACACCGGGGAGCTGTTTTTT. Its translation: CASSVGGGHLNTGELFF.

A few counts support this clone. This chain links TRBV19 with TRBJ1-5, with 10 positions matching TRBD1. The CDR3 sequence is 16 residues long. From germline, CDR1 is LNHDA and CDR2 SQIVND (reference sequence). Unmatched junction bases numbered 12, after V lost 5 bases and J lost 8 bases. CDR3 in amino acids: CASSLLGQGLGKPQHF. CDR3 nucleotide sequence: TGTGCCAGTAGTCTCCTGGGACAGGGGCTTGGAAAGCCCCAGCATTTT.

This clone was recorded at least ten times. The chain couples TRBV10-3 to TRBJ2-1, with D tentatively TRBD1 (5 bases). The CDR3 covers 12 residues. The V gene's germline CDR1 is ENHRY and CDR2 SYGVKD. Trimming removed 2 bases from V and 8 bases from J, with 7 bases in between. In DNA, the CDR3 is TGTGCCATCAGTGAGATACAGGATGAGCAGTTCTTC. Its translation: CAISEIQDEQFF.

The CDR3 nucleotides read TGTGCCAGCAGTTTTGTGGGGGCCCGGGGCCAGCATTTT. Translation gives CASSFVGARGQHF. The genes are TRBV7-2 and TRBJ1-5, with a weak D call TRBD1 (6 bases). From germline, CDR1 is SGHTA and CDR2 FQGNSA. The CDR3 sequence is 13 residues long. Between the trimmed V and J ends, which lost 6 bases and 12 bases, there was a span of 18 bases.

This clone has only a few counts. The rearrangement uses TRBV5-1 and TRBJ2-1; possibly TRBD2 for D (6 bases). Trimming cost V 1 base and J 7 bases, with 12 bases left between them. CDR1 and CDR2 (germline): SGHRS, YFSETQ. The CDR3 runs to 14 residues. CDR3 coding DNA: TGCGCCAGCAGCTTGTGGCGGGACTTTAATGAGCAGTTCTTC. Its translation: CASSLWRDFNEQFF.

This clone was seen repeatedly, ten times or more. This chain uses TRBV9 with TRBJ2-5; 9 nucleotides agree with TRBD2. Trimming cost V 2 bases and J 4 bases; bases outside gene matches: 3. Germline CDR1 SGDLS, CDR2 YYNGEE. The CDR3 length is 14 residues. The CDR3 reads CASSVGGRGETQYF. The CDR3 bases are TGTGCCAGCAGCGTTGGCGGGAGGGGAGAGACCCAGTACTTC.

The chain links TRBV28 to TRBJ1-1; 12 bases agree with TRBD1. After removal of 1 base from V and 7 bases from J, the junction contained 4 bases not matched to a gene. Germline V gene lookup returns CDR1 MDHEN and CDR2 SYDVKM. The CDR3 has 15 amino acids. CDR3 DNA: TGTGCCAGCAGTTTATCCGGGACAGGGGGCCTTGAAGCTTTCTTT. Amino acids: CASSLSGTGGLEAFF. Full variable domain (rest looked up from reference TRBV28 and TRBJ1-1): DVKVTQSSRYLVKRTGEKVFLECVQDMDHENMFWYRQDPGLGLRLIYFSYDVKMKEKGDIPEGYSVSREKKERFSLILESASTNQTSMYLCASSLSGTGGLEAFFGQGTRLTVV.

The J gene is TRBJ2-1, the V gene TRBV2, with D hard to call. Between the trimmed V and J ends, which lost 6 bases and 0 bases, there was a span of 9 bases. This CDR3 is 14 amino acids long. Germline values: CDR1 SNHLY, CDR2 FYNNEI. In DNA, the CDR3 is TGTGCCAGCAGACCCACGAGCTCCTACAATGAGCAGTTCTTC. Translation: CASRPTSSYNEQFF.

The rearrangement uses TRBV29-1 and TRBJ1-1; the D is unclear. The CDR3 runs to 13 residues. The ends were cut back, 4 bases at V and 4 bases at J, with 13 bases in the middle. The V gene's germline CDR1 is SQVTM and CDR2 ANQGSEA. The CDR3 here is CSVGSQEGTEAFF. The CDR3 DNA is TGCAGCGTTGGGTCCCAAGAGGGCACTGAAGCTTTCTTT.

The genes are TRBV19 and TRBJ2-1; 12 nucleotides agree with TRBD1. Germline assignment: CDR1 LNHDA and CDR2 SQIVND (reference sequence). With 3 bases clipped from V and 6 bases from J, the junction kept 12 bases outside the gene matches. The CDR3 extends over 18 amino acids. CDR3 in DNA: TGTGCCAGTAGTATTCATACGGGACAGGGGGCGGGAAGCAATGAGCAGTTCTTC. This gives the protein CASSIHTGQGAGSNEQFF.

This clone was observed a handful of times. V is TRBV6-5 and J is TRBJ2-7, with 11 bases identical to TRBD1. In germline, CDR1 is MNHEY, CDR2 SVGAGI. The V and J ends lost 8 bases and 7 bases, in that order; junction bases with no gene match: 7. The CDR3 loop spans 13 amino acids. CDR3 protein: CASRDRGSQEQYF. The CDR3 DNA follows: TGTGCCAGCCGGGACAGGGGGTCTCAAGAGCAGTACTTC.

This clone was observed a handful of times. This sequence joins TRBV7-9 and TRBJ2-7; perhaps TRBD2 as D (6 bases). The CDR3 spans 17 residues. V dropped 5 bases and J dropped 8 bases, with 28 bases sitting between them. Germline V gene lookup returns CDR1 SEHNR and CDR2 FQNEAQ (reference sequence). The CDR3 loop is CASSRVSWAGRPPQQYF. CDR3 bases: TGTGCCAGCAGCCGCGTATCATGGGCGGGGCGGCCTCCTCAGCAGTACTTC.

This clone was counted a few times. This chain's CDR3 is CASSQLHGVGNTIYF. In nucleotides, the CDR3 is TGTGCCAGCAGCCAACTCCACGGGGTTGGAAACACCATATATTTT. The chain combines TRBV14 with TRBJ1-3; D call uncertain. CDR3 length: 15 amino acids. Between the trimmed V and J ends, which lost 2 bases and 3 bases, there was a span of 11 bases. The germline gives CDR1 SGHDN, CDR2 FVKESK.

The chain carries TRBV7-9 and TRBJ2-1; the match to TRBD2 covers 11 bases. Germline V lookup: CDR1 SEHNR, CDR2 FQNEAQ (reference sequence). V gave up 6 bases and J gave up 4 bases; unmatched junction bases: 8. This CDR3 region has 16 residues. This chain's CDR3 is CASSPIAGGRYNEQFF. DNA of the CDR3: TGTGCCAGCAGTCCGATAGCGGGGGGGCGATACAATGAGCAGTTCTTC.

This clone has ten or more counts. The chain uses TRBV7-2 and TRBJ2-1; D gene ambiguous. Germline CDR1 reads SGHTA; CDR2 reads FQGNSA. The ends were cut back, 1 base at V and 9 bases at J, with 10 bases in the middle. This CDR3 has 13 amino acids. CDR3 protein: CASSLGGYAEQFF. DNA of the CDR3: TGTGCCAGCAGCTTAGGAGGTTATGCTGAGCAGTTCTTC.

The chain links TRBV18 to TRBJ2-5; 8 bases are shared with TRBD1. V shed 5 bases, J shed 5 bases, and the junction held 7 bases outside the gene matches. Germline lookup yields CDR1 KGHSH and CDR2 LQKENI. The CDR3 runs to 14 residues. The CDR3 DNA follows: TGTGCCAGCTCATCCGGACAGGGCGGGGAGACCCAGTACTTC. This sequence encodes CASSSGQGGETQYF.

The chain joins TRBV7-9 to TRBJ2-7, with TRBD1 as a possible D gene (6 bases). The ends were cut back, 5 bases at V and 4 bases at J, with 18 bases in the middle. The CDR3 runs 15 residues. Germline V gene sequence: CDR1 SEHNR, CDR2 FQNEAQ (reference sequence). The CDR3 nucleotides read TGTGCCAGCAGCCCCGCCAGGGGTGAGCAATACGAGCAGTACTTC. Its protein is CASSPARGEQYEQYF.

This clone was seen more than once but under ten times. The chain has TRBV29-1 and TRBJ1-2, with 10 nucleotides matching TRBD1. Germline V lookup: CDR1 SQVTM, CDR2 ANQGSEA. The CDR3 extends over 14 amino acids. Germline trimming cut 7 bases from V and 4 bases from J; bases unmatched to any gene: 9. In nucleotides, the CDR3 is TGCAGCGCGGTGACAGGGGGCCGAATCTATGGCTACACCTTC. Its translation: CSAVTGGRIYGYTF. The entire variable domain, with the rest obtained from reference TRBV29-1 and TRBJ1-2, is as follows: SAVISQKPSRDICQRGTSLTIQCQVDSQVTMMFWYRQQPGQSLTLIATANQGSEATYESGFVIDKFPISRPNLTFSTLTVSNMSPEDSSIYLCSAVTGGRIYGYTFGSGTRLTVV.

The J gene is TRBJ2-1, the V gene TRBV14; TRBD2 agrees at 12 bases. Germline V gives CDR1 SGHDN, CDR2 FVKESK. V dropped 4 bases and J dropped 7; count of bases not matched to a gene: 20. CDR3 length equals 20 residues. The CDR3 loop reads CASSRSPSGRAERLVNEQFF. In nucleotides, the CDR3 is TGTGCCAGCAGCCGATCCCCTAGCGGGAGGGCCGAGAGATTGGTAAATGAGCAGTTCTTC.

This chain joins TRBV9 and TRBJ1-1, with 8 bases fitting TRBD1. Trimming removed 0 bases from V and 3 bases from J; junction bases left unmatched: 4. Germline lookup yields CDR1 SGDLS and CDR2 YYNGEE. The CDR3 has 15 residues. The CDR3 reads CASSVGARGHTEAFF. The CDR3 DNA reads TGTGCCAGCAGCGTAGGTGCCAGGGGGCACACTGAAGCTTTCTTT.

This clone was found a few times. This chain uses TRBV19 with TRBJ1-2; the D gene is possibly TRBD1 (6 bases). Germline loops: CDR1 LNHDA, CDR2 SQIVND (reference sequence). Trimming stripped 8 bases from V and 3 bases from J, with 19 bases between. This CDR3 is 15 amino acids long. The CDR3: CASAMIDGTYYGYTF. The CDR3 nucleotides are TGTGCCAGTGCCATGATCGACGGGACATACTATGGCTACACCTTC.

This chain uses TRBV27 with TRBJ1-1; D gene ambiguous. CDR3 length equals 14 residues. Germline values: CDR1 MNHEY, CDR2 SMNVEV (reference sequence). Between the trimmed V and J ends, which lost 7 bases and 0 bases, there was a span of 12 bases. CDR3 nucleotide sequence: TGTGCCAGCATGCCGGCGGGCATGAACACTGAAGCTTTCTTT. This translates into CASMPAGMNTEAFF.

This chain connects TRBV30 to TRBJ1-2, with D maybe TRBD1 (6 bases). V was cut by 0 bases and J by 4 bases, with 9 bases left in between. This CDR3 region has 13 residues. Germline V gene sequence: CDR1 GTSNPN, CDR2 SVGIG (reference sequence). The CDR3 sequence is CAWSVSRGYGYTF. CDR3 sequence (DNA): TGTGCCTGGAGTGTTTCCAGGGGCTATGGCTACACCTTC.

There are a few counts of this clone. The chain carries TRBV11-2 and TRBJ2-5; tentative D call: TRBD2 (6 bases). Looked up from germline, CDR1 is SGHAT and CDR2 is FQNNGV. The CDR3 contains 13 residues. Trimming removed 1 base from V and 4 bases from J, with 7 bases in between. The CDR3 loop is CASSLGLGETQYF. In DNA form, the CDR3 reads TGTGCCAGCAGCTTAGGACTAGGAGAGACCCAGTACTTC.

V usage is TRBV18 and J usage is TRBJ1-2; TRBD1 agrees at 11 bases. The CDR3 runs 15 residues. Trimming removed 1 base from V and 8 bases from J; junction bases left unmatched: 6. Germline lookup yields CDR1 KGHSH and CDR2 LQKENI. CDR3 sequence: CASSPRTGGPHGYTF. The CDR3 region has the DNA TGTGCCAGCTCACCACGGACAGGGGGCCCTCACGGCTACACCTTC.

This clone appeared a few times. CDR3 nucleotides: TGCGCCAGCAGCGGAGGACAGGGCAACACCGGGGAGCTGTTTTTT. Translation: CASSGGQGNTGELFF. J is TRBJ2-2 and V is TRBV5-1; the match to TRBD1 covers 8 bases. Germline lookup yields CDR1 SGHRS and CDR2 YFSETQ. V lost 4 bases and J lost 2; bases outside the gene matches: 4. The CDR3 loop spans 15 amino acids.

The chain carries TRBV27 and TRBJ2-7, with D tentatively TRBD1 (7 bases). CDR1 MNHEY and CDR2 SMNVEV come from the germline V gene (reference sequence). The CDR3 is 15 residues long. Trimming stripped 5 bases from V and 3 bases from J, with 17 bases between. For the CDR3, the DNA is TGTGCCAGCAGTCAAGCAGGGGGGAGTATCTACGAGCAGTACTTC. It codes for CASSQAGGSIYEQYF.

CDR3 residues: CASSAGLAGGYNEQFF. Written as DNA, the CDR3 is TGTGCCAGCAGCGCGGGCCTAGCGGGGGGATACAATGAGCAGTTCTTC. The rearrangement uses TRBV2 and TRBJ2-1; 11 positions match TRBD2. Germline assignment: CDR1 SNHLY and CDR2 FYNNEI. Trimming cost V 6 bases and J 4 bases; bases outside gene matches: 8. This CDR3 spans 16 amino acids. Full variable domain (missing parts from reference TRBV2 and TRBJ2-1): EPEVTQTPSHQVTQMGQEVILRCVPISNHLYFYWYRQILGQKVEFLVSFYNNEISEKSEIFDDQFSVERPDGSNFTLKIRSTKLEDSAMYFCASSAGLAGGYNEQFFGPGTRLTVL.